A selection of T cell receptor beta chains follows, all from one sample in a study of OX40 agonist ivuxolimab in advanced cancers. Sequencing used immunoSEQ multiplex PCR; TCRdb keeps in-frame clones, though not all of them. The profile shows about 95,000 clones, 89% of them singletons. The sequenced sample was CD4+ or CD8+ T cells sorted from blood, obtained in a trial of the OX40 agonist ivuxolimab. The receptors here all came from an adult with an advanced solid tumor such as melanoma, head and neck, liver or kidney cancer. The CDR3 runs from the conserved cysteine through the conserved F or W. D genes are given only for firm matches. Size tells how often a clone was seen (once, few, many) or the class of an expanded clone, and some rows leave it out.

D gene	V gene	J gene	clone size	CDR3 DNA	CDR3 protein
NA	TRBV11-2	TRBJ1-4	NA	TGTGCCAGCAGCTTATTGGGGCTGAATGAAAAACTGTTTTTT	CASSLLGLNEKLFF
NA	TRBV7-3	TRBJ2-1	once	TGTGCCAGCAGGGACTTAAACAATGAGCAGTTCTTC	CASRDLNNEQFF
TRBD2	TRBV6-7	TRBJ2-5	NA	TGTGCCAGCAGTTCCTCGGGGGGGGCGGCAAGGGAGACCCAGTACTTC	CASSSSGGAARETQYF
NA	TRBV5-4	TRBJ2-5	few	TGTGCCAGCAGCCTGGGGGGGCAGTATGGAGAGACCCAGTACTTC	CASSLGGQYGETQYF
NA	TRBV15	TRBJ2-7	NA	TGTGCCACCAGCAGAGATTTGGGGGCCTACGAGCAGTACTTC	CATSRDLGAYEQYF
NA	TRBV7-2	TRBJ2-2	NA	TGTGCCAGCAGCTTAGCCCCTAACACCGGGGAGCTGTTTTTT	CASSLAPNTGELFF
TRBD1	TRBV6-1	TRBJ1-1	few	TGTGCCAGCAGTGGCGATCAGGGGGCGCGAGACACTGAAGCTTTCTTT	CASSGDQGARDTEAFF
NA	TRBV5-1	TRBJ2-2	NA	TGCGCCAGCAGCTTGGCTGTAGGCAAAGCGAACACCGGGGAGCTGTTTTTT	CASSLAVGKANTGELFF
TRBD1	TRBV5-4	TRBJ1-1	NA	TGTGCCAGCAGCGCGGATACCGGGACAGAGAACACTGAAGCTTTCTTT	CASSADTGTENTEAFF
NA	TRBV7-2	TRBJ2-1	NA	TGTGCCAGCAGCTCCGGAAATTACAATGAGCAGTTCTTC	CASSSGNYNEQFF
NA	TRBV5-1	TRBJ1-1	NA	TGCGCCAGCAGCTTGGACGACCGACGGACTGAAGCTTTCTTT	CASSLDDRRTEAFF
NA	TRBV18	TRBJ1-2	NA	TGTGCCAGCTCACGTCTTGAGGGCCCCTATGGCTACACCTTC	CASSRLEGPYGYTF
NA	TRBV5-4	TRBJ2-2	NA	TGTGCCAGCAGCTCGACAGTGAACACCGGGGAGCTGTTTTTT	CASSSTVNTGELFF
TRBD1	TRBV28	TRBJ1-2	NA	TGTGCCAGCAGCCCGGGACAGGGGAGCTATGGCTACACCTTC	CASSPGQGSYGYTF
NA	TRBV30	TRBJ1-1	once	TGTGCCTGGAGTGTACGCAGGGCGGCTGAAGCTTTCTTT	CAWSVRRAAEAFF
NA	TRBV4-3	TRBJ1-4	few	TGCGCCAGCAGCCAAGAACCCCATATTGGAGCCGAGGCCAAGAATGAAAAACTGTTTTTT	CASSQEPHIGAEAKNEKLFF
TRBD1	TRBV6-5	TRBJ2-1	NA	TGTGCCAGCAGTCCCTGGGACAGGGCACATGAGCAGTTCTTC	CASSPWDRAHEQFF
TRBD2	TRBV28	TRBJ2-7	NA	TGTGCCACCCATACTAGCGGGAGGGCCGTCTACGAGCAGTACTTC	CATHTSGRAVYEQYF
NA	TRBV28	TRBJ2-3	NA	TGTGCCAGCAGTACGCCCTTGACGAGGGAGGAAGAAGATACGCAGTATTTT	CASSTPLTREEEDTQYF
NA	TRBV18	TRBJ2-5	NA	TGTGCCAGCTCACCCCCACTAGGATACCGGGAGACCCAGTACTTC	CASSPPLGYRETQYF
NA	TRBV27	TRBJ2-3	NA	TGTGCCAGCAGTCAACAGGGTTTTGTAGATACGCAGTATTTT	CASSQQGFVDTQYF
TRBD2	TRBV7-3	TRBJ2-3	NA	TGTGCCAGCAGCCTCCAAGCGGGGAACACAGATACGCAGTATTTT	CASSLQAGNTDTQYF
TRBD2	TRBV6-4	TRBJ2-1	NA	TGTGCCAGCAGTGACTCGAATCTAGCGGGAGGCCGGCAGTTCTTC	CASSDSNLAGGRQFF
NA	TRBV19	TRBJ2-5	NA	TGTGCCAGTAGTATAATAGGGGGATCGCATCTAGAGACCCAGTACTTC	CASSIIGGSHLETQYF
TRBD1	TRBV25-1	TRBJ1-6	NA	TGTGCCAGCAGTGAGTCGACAGGGGGGGGAATAAGATCACCCCTCCACTTT	CASSESTGGGIRSPLHF
TRBD2	TRBV11-3	TRBJ2-1	few	TGTGCCAGCAGCTTAGTCGCTAGCGGGGGGTACAATGAGCAGTTCTTC	CASSLVASGGYNEQFF
TRBD1	TRBV18	TRBJ1-1	NA	TGTGCCAGCTCACCGGGACAGGGGGCAAACACTGAAGCTTTCTTT	CASSPGQGANTEAFF
NA	TRBV11-3	TRBJ1-1	NA	TGTGCCAGCAGCCCCCCGTCGAAGTCTTTGAACACTGAAGCTTTCTTT	CASSPPSKSLNTEAFF
NA	TRBV4-3	TRBJ1-1	NA	TGCGCCAGCAGCCAAGGACCAGCAAACACTGAAGCTTTCTTT	CASSQGPANTEAFF
NA	TRBV5-4	TRBJ2-7	NA	TGTGCCAGCAGCGTGGACAGAGAGTCCTACGAGCAGTACTTC	CASSVDRESYEQYF
TRBD2	TRBV6-5	TRBJ2-1	few	TGTGCCAGCGGGGAGTCCGCGGGGGGGGACAATGAGCAGTTCTTC	CASGESAGGDNEQFF
TRBD1	TRBV5-6	TRBJ2-1	NA	TGTGCCAGCATGGGACAGGGAGGTTCCTACAATGAGCAGTTCTTC	CASMGQGGSYNEQFF
NA	TRBV4-3	TRBJ2-1	NA	TGCGCCAGCAGCCGGGACTCCAACAATGAGCAGTTCTTC	CASSRDSNNEQFF
TRBD2	TRBV28	TRBJ2-3	NA	TGTGCCAGCAGTACGGGACTAGCGGCAAACACAGATACGCAGTATTTT	CASSTGLAANTDTQYF
TRBD1	TRBV11-2	TRBJ2-1	NA	TGTGCCAGCAGCCCCGGGACAGGGTTCTTCAATGAGCAGTTCTTC	CASSPGTGFFNEQFF
TRBD1	TRBV29-1	TRBJ1-1	NA	TGCAGCCTCCGCTCTCAGGGACAGGGAAGCTCGAACACTGAAGCTTTCTTT	CSLRSQGQGSSNTEAFF
NA	TRBV14	TRBJ1-1	NA	TGTGCCAGCAGCTTTGGACAGAACACTGAAGCTTTCTTT	CASSFGQNTEAFF
TRBD1	TRBV19	TRBJ1-5	NA	TGTGCCAGTAGTACCACCGGGACAGGGGTCAATCAGCCCCAGCATTTT	CASSTTGTGVNQPQHF
TRBD1	TRBV5-4	TRBJ2-7	NA	TGTGCCAGCAGCTCGGACAGGGGGCATTTCTACGAGCAGTACTTC	CASSSDRGHFYEQYF
TRBD1	TRBV2	TRBJ1-6	NA	TGTGCCAGCACCAACAGGGGGAGTAATTCACCCCTCCACTTT	CASTNRGSNSPLHF
NA	TRBV9	TRBJ1-3	NA	TGTGCCAGCAGCACCCTAAGCTCTGGAAACACCATATATTTT	CASSTLSSGNTIYF
NA	TRBV7-2	TRBJ1-1	NA	TGTGCCAGCAGCTTATTGCGGGGAAACACTGAAGCTTTCTTT	CASSLLRGNTEAFF
NA	TRBV19	TRBJ1-6	NA	TGTGCCAGTAGTATCGAGCGGAACCTTAATTCACCCCTCCACTTT	CASSIERNLNSPLHF
TRBD1	TRBV19	TRBJ2-7	NA	TGTGCCAGTAGTAGCCGACAGGGGGAACCCTACGAGCAGTACTTC	CASSSRQGEPYEQYF
NA	TRBV6-4	TRBJ1-5	few	TGTGCCAGCAGTCAATCGCATTATAGCAATCAGCCCCAGCATTTT	CASSQSHYSNQPQHF
NA	TRBV28	TRBJ2-1	NA	TGTGCCAGCAGCCCAAGTATAGGGCCGGATGAGCAGTTCTTC	CASSPSIGPDEQFF
NA	TRBV2	TRBJ1-2	NA	TGTGCCAGCAGGCCAACAGGGTTGAACTATGGCTACACCTTC	CASRPTGLNYGYTF
NA	TRBV28	TRBJ2-7	NA	TGTGCCAGCAGGAGGTTCTACGAGCAGTACTTC	CASRRFYEQYF
NA	TRBV20-1	TRBJ1-1	NA	TGCAGTGCTAGAGAAGAGGTAGCTTTCTTT	CSAREEVAFF
NA	TRBV2	TRBJ2-1	NA	TGTGCCAGCAGTGAGTTCGGAAGCTCCTACAATGAGCAGTTCTTC	CASSEFGSSYNEQFF
NA	TRBV10-3	TRBJ2-2	NA	TGTGCCATCAGCGAGGGGCAGGGAACGGGGGAGCTGTTTTTT	CAISEGQGTGELFF
NA	TRBV7-8	TRBJ1-1	NA	TGTGCCAGCAGCTTCGCGACAGAGAACACTGAAGCTTTCTTT	CASSFATENTEAFF
NA	TRBV7-2	TRBJ2-2	once	TGTGCCAGCAGCTTAGAAGCAGGGGCGGCCGGGGAGCTGTTTTTT	CASSLEAGAAGELFF
NA	TRBV19	TRBJ1-2	once	TGTGCCAGTAGTATGGCCAGGGCCTATGGCTACACCTTC	CASSMARAYGYTF
TRBD2	TRBV10-3	TRBJ2-5	NA	TGTGCCATCAGTGAGTCCACTAGCGGGCAAGAGACCCAGTACTTC	CAISESTSGQETQYF
TRBD2	TRBV30	TRBJ2-1	NA	TGTGCCTGGAGTAGCGGGGGTTACAATGAGCAGTTCTTC	CAWSSGGYNEQFF
TRBD1	TRBV6-4	TRBJ2-6	NA	TGTGCCAGCAGTGGCTCCGGGACAGGATACTCTGGGGCCAACGTCCTGACTTTC	CASSGSGTGYSGANVLTF
NA	TRBV6-6	TRBJ1-5	NA	TGTGCCAGCAGTCCTGGGGGGAACAATCAGCCCCAGCATTTT	CASSPGGNNQPQHF
NA	TRBV2	TRBJ1-4	NA	TGTGCCAGCAAGGAAGAACGGGGTACTAATGAAAAACTGTTTTTT	CASKEERGTNEKLFF